Shown below are 23 T cell receptor beta chains from a single sample sequenced in a study of CD8+ T cells in alopecia areata. In each case, RNA was isolated and then reverse transcribed into cDNA as the sequencing template. Only in-frame clones appear in the TCRdb table, and some are missing; sequencing was by immunoSEQ multiplex PCR. In the table there are roughly 100,000 clones, 55% of which are singletons. The sample comprised CD4+ T cells sorted from blood. The receptor set was obtained from a human donor in good health.

This clone appeared a few times. The chain carries TRBV25-1 and TRBJ1-5, with 8 nucleotides matching TRBD1. Germline V gene data show CDR1 as MGHDK and CDR2 as SYGVNS. V dropped 3 bases and J dropped 3; count of bases not matched to a gene: 10. This CDR3 has 17 amino acids. CDR3 sequence: CASSDWDRNAPNQPQHF. DNA of the CDR3: TGTGCCAGCAGTGATTGGGACAGGAACGCCCCCAATCAGCCCCAGCATTTT.

The chain uses TRBV6-5 and TRBJ1-2; 10 nucleotides match TRBD1. Germline assignment: CDR1 MNHEY and CDR2 SVGAGI. This CDR3 spans 14 amino acids. The J segment lost 8 bases and the V segment lost 6 bases, leaving 9 bases of the junction unmatched. The CDR3 DNA reads as TGTGCCAGCAGGAATCCGGGACAGGGGTCAGGCTACACCTTC. As protein: CASRNPGQGSGYTF.

The chain carries TRBV30 and TRBJ2-5; the D is unclear. Germline loops: CDR1 GTSNPN, CDR2 SVGIG (reference sequence). The CDR3 is 12 amino acids. V was pared by 3 bases and J by 5 bases, with 10 bases between. CDR3 in DNA: TGTGCCTGGAGCCCAATAGGGGAGACCCAGTACTTC. This translates into CAWSPIGETQYF.

The chain uses TRBV2 and TRBJ2-5; D possibly corresponds to TRBD2 (5 bases). CDR3 length: 14 residues. Trimming pared 3 bases from V and 5 bases from J, leaving 13 bases between. From germline, CDR1 is SNHLY and CDR2 FYNNEI. CDR3 DNA sequence: TGTGCCAGCAGTGAGGCTAGCCCCACGGAGACCCAGTACTTC. It is translated as CASSEASPTETQYF.

V gene TRBV6-5 combines with J gene TRBJ2-1, with 12 bases aligning to TRBD2. The CDR3 consists of 16 residues. Trimming removed 4 bases from V and 4 bases from J; junction bases left unmatched: 5. In germline, CDR1 is MNHEY, CDR2 SVGAGI. The CDR3 loop reads CASSSLAGGRYNEQFF. The CDR3 coding sequence is TGTGCCAGCAGTTCACTAGCGGGGGGTCGGTACAATGAGCAGTTCTTC.

This clone turned up a few times. This rearrangement joins TRBV5-1 to TRBJ2-1; D unresolved. The CDR3 length is 15 residues. Looked up from germline, CDR1 is SGHRS and CDR2 is YFSETQ. The V end was cut by 6 bases, the J end by 0 bases, with 13 bases between. CDR3 sequence: CASTKDWGSYNEQFF. CDR3 nucleotide sequence: TGCGCCAGCACTAAAGACTGGGGCTCCTACAATGAGCAGTTCTTC. Based on the CDR3 plus reference TRBV5-1 and TRBJ2-1, the full variable domain is KAGVTQTPRYLIKTRGQQVTLSCSPISGHRSVSWYQQTPGQGLQFLFEYFSETQRNKGNFPGRFSGRQFSNSRSEMNVSTLELGDSALYLCASTKDWGSYNEQFFGPGTRLTVL.

This rearrangement joins TRBV5-6 to TRBJ1-2, with 11 positions matching TRBD1. Germline assignment: CDR1 SGHDT and CDR2 YYEEEE. The junction had 4 bases not matched to a gene; V was cut back by 1 base and J by 5 bases. The CDR3 has 15 residues. CDR3 nucleotides: TGTGCCAGCAGCTTGCCCGGGACAGGGGGATATGGCTACACCTTC. Translated: CASSLPGTGGYGYTF.

Concerning this clone: The same CDR3 also results from other DNA sequences found in this sample. This chain joins TRBV6-5 and TRBJ1-2, with TRBD1 matching over 8 bases. This CDR3 has 13 residues. Trimming at V came to 6 bases and at J to 3 bases, leaving 3 bases not matched to a gene. In germline, CDR1 is MNHEY, CDR2 SVGAGI. CDR3 residues: CASSPTGDYGYTF. CDR3 nucleotides: TGTGCCAGCAGCCCGACAGGGGACTATGGCTACACCTTC.

This clone was picked up a small number of times. The rearrangement joins TRBV10-3 to TRBJ1-2; D unresolved. The V gene lost 3 bases and the J gene lost 8 bases, with 10 bases spanning the gap. CDR1 is ENHRY and CDR2 is SYGVKD in the germline V gene. The CDR3 is 12 amino acids. The chain's CDR3 is CAISEGSRGYTF. CDR3 in DNA: TGTGCCATCAGTGAAGGGTCGCGGGGCTACACCTTC.

The J gene is TRBJ1-1, the V gene TRBV5-1; D is ambiguous. V lost 1 base to trimming and J lost 3 bases, with 10 bases between them. Germline loops: CDR1 SGHRS, CDR2 YFSETQ. CDR3 length: 14 amino acids. CDR3 amino acids: CASSLSTPDTEAFF. The DNA for the CDR3 is TGCGCCAGCAGCTTGTCTACGCCAGACACTGAAGCTTTCTTT. The full variable domain, its missing parts supplied by reference TRBV5-1 and TRBJ1-1, is KAGVTQTPRYLIKTRGQQVTLSCSPISGHRSVSWYQQTPGQGLQFLFEYFSETQRNKGNFPGRFSGRQFSNSRSEMNVSTLELGDSALYLCASSLSTPDTEAFFGQGTRLTVV.

V gene TRBV11-2 combines with J gene TRBJ2-2; the match to TRBD2 covers 9 bases. This CDR3 region has 15 residues. Trimming at V came to 3 bases and at J to 6 bases, leaving 5 bases not matched to a gene. Germline V gene data show CDR1 as SGHAT and CDR2 as FQNNGV. DNA of the CDR3: TGTGCCAGCAGCTTCGGGACTAGCTACCCCGGGGAGCTGTTTTTT. As protein: CASSFGTSYPGELFF.

This chain joins TRBV30 and TRBJ1-6; a weak D match, TRBD1 (5 bases). The CDR3 is 15 residues long. Trimming removed 4 bases at V and 6 bases at J, with 16 bases between. Germline V CDR1 and CDR2: GTSNPN, SVGIG (reference sequence). Here the CDR3 reads CAWTTVGRINSPLHF. DNA of the CDR3: TGTGCCTGGACCACGGTGGGACGGATTAATTCACCCCTCCACTTT.

In this sample, this clone turned up a few times. This chain joins TRBV18 and TRBJ2-3; 8 bases match TRBD2. Per germline, CDR1 KGHSH and CDR2 LQKENI. The junction had 4 bases not matched to a gene; V was cut back by 6 bases and J by 8 bases. This CDR3 is 12 amino acids long. CDR3 sequence reads: CASSPGGLTQYF. DNA of the CDR3: TGTGCCAGCTCCCCGGGGGGGCTTACGCAGTATTTT.

The chain joins TRBV6-4 to TRBJ1-2; 8 bases match TRBD1. V dropped 3 bases and J dropped 4; count of bases not matched to a gene: 7. The CDR3 has 15 residues. Germline values: CDR1 MRHNA, CDR2 SNTAGT. The CDR3: CASSEAGGSSYGYTF. CDR3 DNA: TGTGCCAGCAGTGAAGCAGGGGGCAGCAGCTATGGCTACACCTTC.

The rearrangement joins TRBV29-1 to TRBJ2-2; TRBD1 matches at 7 bases. Per germline, CDR1 SQVTM and CDR2 ANQGSEA. The CDR3 is 14 amino acids. After removal of 2 bases from V and 2 bases from J, the junction contained 2 bases not matched to a gene. The CDR3 region has the DNA TGCAGCGTTGAACGGGACAGCAACACCGGGGAGCTGTTTTTT. Translated: CSVERDSNTGELFF.

The chain combines TRBV27 with TRBJ2-1, with D possibly being TRBD1 or TRBD2 (5 bases each). The CDR3 spans 14 residues. CDR1 MNHEY and CDR2 SMNVEV come from the germline V gene (reference sequence). Trimming pared 5 bases from V and 2 bases from J, leaving 10 bases between. CDR3 region: CASSRDGPYNEQFF. Written as DNA, the CDR3 is TGTGCCAGCAGTCGGGACGGGCCCTACAATGAGCAGTTCTTC.

The gene calls are TRBV7-2 and TRBJ1-2; no firm D call. This CDR3 has 15 amino acids. Deletions cut 2 bases from V and 0 bases from J, with 10 bases between. Germline-derived CDR1 and CDR2 are SGHTA and FQGNSA. CDR3 sequence (DNA): TGTGCCAGCAGCTTAACCGTTCAAGCTAACTATGGCTACACCTTC. Its protein product is CASSLTVQANYGYTF.

This clone was detected ten times or more. J is TRBJ2-1 and V is TRBV6-5; either TRBD1 or TRBD2 may fit D (5 bases each). The CDR3 has 13 residues. Trimming took 6 bases from V and 5 from J, leaving 11 bases between them. CDR1 MNHEY and CDR2 SVGAGI come from the germline V gene. CDR3 nucleotides: TGTGCCAGCAGACGGGACGATGACAATGAGCAGTTCTTC. This gives the protein CASRRDDDNEQFF.

The chain has TRBV30 and TRBJ1-5; D gene ambiguous. Looked up from germline, CDR1 is GTSNPN and CDR2 is SVGIG (reference sequence). The CDR3 has 14 residues. With 0 bases removed from V and 5 bases from J, the gap between germline ends came to 11 bases. CDR3 loop: CAWSVLQGDQPQHF. The CDR3 DNA follows: TGTGCCTGGAGTGTACTTCAAGGAGATCAGCCCCAGCATTTT.

The chain carries TRBV4-2 and TRBJ2-7; perhaps TRBD1 as D (5 bases). The CDR3 spans 12 residues. V dropped 2 bases and J dropped 6 bases, with 8 bases sitting between them. Germline values: CDR1 LGHNA, CDR2 YNFKEQ. The CDR3 DNA reads TGTGCCAGCAGCCAACAGGGCGGCGAGCAGTACTTC. This translates into CASSQQGGEQYF.

This clone came up a few times. The chain carries TRBV29-1 and TRBJ1-5; D unclear. The germline V and J ends were trimmed by 7 bases and 0 bases, with 10 bases remaining between them. Germline lookup yields CDR1 SQVTM and CDR2 ANQGSEA. The CDR3 runs to 13 residues. In nucleotides, the CDR3 is TGCAGCGCCTCTCGGGATAGCAATCAGCCCCAGCATTTT. Translating it yields CSASRDSNQPQHF. Combining the CDR3 with reference TRBV29-1 and TRBJ1-5 gives the whole variable domain SAVISQKPSRDICQRGTSLTIQCQVDSQVTMMFWYRQQPGQSLTLIATANQGSEATYESGFVIDKFPISRPNLTFSTLTVSNMSPEDSSIYLCSASRDSNQPQHFGDGTRLSIL.

The chain recombines TRBV5-6 with TRBJ1-1; D is unclear. The CDR3 spans 13 residues. Germline lookup yields CDR1 SGHDT and CDR2 YYEEEE. The germline V and J ends were trimmed by 4 bases and 7 bases, with 14 bases remaining between them. In DNA, the CDR3 is TGTGCCAGCAGCGTGGCGGCGGTGGTTGAAGCTTTCTTT. Its protein product is CASSVAAVVEAFF.

The chain is built from TRBV18 and TRBJ2-1; D is unclear. CDR1 is KGHSH and CDR2 is LQKENI in the germline V gene. V lost 3 bases, J lost 0 bases, and 18 bases lay in between. CDR3 length: 18 residues. The CDR3 nucleotides read TGTGCCAGCTCACCCCCCGGGTCTCGGCCTTACTCCTACAATGAGCAGTTCTTC. This translates into CASSPPGSRPYSYNEQFF.